The source of this T cell receptor (beta chain) is a study of blood T cell repertoires in COVID-19. Assay: immunoSEQ multiplex PCR; the TCRdb copy retains only in-frame clones and omits some. Here the sample spans under 200,000 clones, roughly 88% being singletons. The CDR3 extends over 18 amino acids. CDR1 and CDR2 from the germline V gene are MNHNS and SASEGT. V was clipped by 0 bases and J by 4 bases; unmatched bases: 8. The chain carries TRBV6-1 and TRBJ2-1; TRBD2 matches at 11 bases. Sequenced material: PBMCs or T cells enriched from blood (not recorded which). This receptor was identified in a man between 40 and 49 years old with acute COVID-19. The CDR3 sequence: CASSEAPLTSGEYNEQFF. CDR3 in DNA: TGTGCCAGCAGTGAAGCGCCCTTGACTAGCGGGGAATACAATGAGCAGTTCTTC.